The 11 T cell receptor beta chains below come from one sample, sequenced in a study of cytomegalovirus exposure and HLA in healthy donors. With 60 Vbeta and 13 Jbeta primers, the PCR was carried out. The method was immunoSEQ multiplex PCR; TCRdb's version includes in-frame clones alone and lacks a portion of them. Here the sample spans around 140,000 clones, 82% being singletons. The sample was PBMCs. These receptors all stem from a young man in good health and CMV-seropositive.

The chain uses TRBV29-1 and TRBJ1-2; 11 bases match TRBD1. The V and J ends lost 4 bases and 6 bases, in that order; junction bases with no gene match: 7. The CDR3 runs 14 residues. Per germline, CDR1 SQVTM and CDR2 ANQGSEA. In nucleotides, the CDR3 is TGCAGCGTTGGCGGACAGGGGGCCTCGGATGGCTACACCTTC. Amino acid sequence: CSVGGQGASDGYTF.

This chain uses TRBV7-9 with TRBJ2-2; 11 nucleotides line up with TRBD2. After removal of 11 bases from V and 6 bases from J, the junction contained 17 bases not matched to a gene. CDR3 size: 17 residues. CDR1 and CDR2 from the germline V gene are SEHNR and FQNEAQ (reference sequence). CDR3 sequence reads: CAQRVASGRPGAGELFF. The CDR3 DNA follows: TGTGCCCAGAGGGTAGCTAGCGGGAGGCCCGGCGCCGGGGAGCTGTTTTTT.

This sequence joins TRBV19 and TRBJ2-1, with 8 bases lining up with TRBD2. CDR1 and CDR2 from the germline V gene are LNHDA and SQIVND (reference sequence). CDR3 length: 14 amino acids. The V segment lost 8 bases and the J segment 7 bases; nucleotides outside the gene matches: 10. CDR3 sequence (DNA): TGTGCCAGTGGTGTGGCGGGAGGTAGTAATGAGCAGTTCTTC. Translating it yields CASGVAGGSNEQFF.

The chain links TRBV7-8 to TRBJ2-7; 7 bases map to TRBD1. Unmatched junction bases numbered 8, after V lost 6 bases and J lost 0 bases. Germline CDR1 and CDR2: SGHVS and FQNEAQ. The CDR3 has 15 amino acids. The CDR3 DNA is TGTGCCAGCAGACCTGACAGGGTGGTCTCCTACGAGCAGTACTTC. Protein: CASRPDRVVSYEQYF.

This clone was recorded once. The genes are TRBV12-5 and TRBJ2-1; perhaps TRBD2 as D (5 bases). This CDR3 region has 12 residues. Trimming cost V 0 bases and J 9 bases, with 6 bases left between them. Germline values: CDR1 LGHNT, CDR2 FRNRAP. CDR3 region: CASGLVLVEQFF. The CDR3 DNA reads TGTGCTAGTGGTTTGGTACTAGTTGAGCAGTTCTTC.

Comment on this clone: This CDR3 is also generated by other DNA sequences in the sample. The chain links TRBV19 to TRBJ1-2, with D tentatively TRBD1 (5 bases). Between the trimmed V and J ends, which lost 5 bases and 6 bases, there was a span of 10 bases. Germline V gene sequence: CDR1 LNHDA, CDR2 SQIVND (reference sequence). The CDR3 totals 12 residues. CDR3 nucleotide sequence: TGTGCCAGTAGTCGGCAGGGTAATGGCTACACCTTC. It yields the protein CASSRQGNGYTF.

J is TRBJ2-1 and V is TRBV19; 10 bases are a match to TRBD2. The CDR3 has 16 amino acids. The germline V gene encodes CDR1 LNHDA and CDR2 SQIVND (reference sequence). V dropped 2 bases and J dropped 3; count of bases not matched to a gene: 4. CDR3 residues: CASSIRTSGNYNEQFF. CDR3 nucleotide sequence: TGTGCCAGTAGTATAAGAACTAGCGGGAACTACAATGAGCAGTTCTTC.

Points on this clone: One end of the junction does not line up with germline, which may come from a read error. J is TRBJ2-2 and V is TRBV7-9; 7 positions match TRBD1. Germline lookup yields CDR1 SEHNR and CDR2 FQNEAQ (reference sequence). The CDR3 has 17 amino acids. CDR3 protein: CSSSLETGFRFTGELFF. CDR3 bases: TGTTCCAGCAGCTTAGAGACAGGGTTTCGATTCACCGGGGAGCTGTTTTTT. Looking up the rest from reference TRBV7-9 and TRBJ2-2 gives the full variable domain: DTGVSQNPRHKITKRGQNVTFRCDPISEHNRLYWYRQTLGQGPEFLTYFQNEAQLEKSRLLSDRFSAERPKGSFSTLEIQRTEQGDSAMYLCSSSLETGFRFTGELFFGEGSRLTVL.

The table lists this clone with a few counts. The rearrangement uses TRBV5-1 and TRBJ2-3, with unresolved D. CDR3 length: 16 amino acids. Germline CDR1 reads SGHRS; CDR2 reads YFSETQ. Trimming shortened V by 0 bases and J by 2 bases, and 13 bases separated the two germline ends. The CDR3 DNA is TGCGCCAGCAGCTTGGTTCTAGGATCTCCCACAGATACGCAGTATTTT. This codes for CASSLVLGSPTDTQYF.

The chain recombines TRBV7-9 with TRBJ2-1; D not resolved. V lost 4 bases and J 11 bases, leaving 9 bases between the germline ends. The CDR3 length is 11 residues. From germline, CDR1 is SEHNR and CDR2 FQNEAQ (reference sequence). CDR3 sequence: CASSSKSKQFF. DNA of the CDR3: TGTGCCAGCAGCTCTAAATCAAAGCAGTTCTTC.

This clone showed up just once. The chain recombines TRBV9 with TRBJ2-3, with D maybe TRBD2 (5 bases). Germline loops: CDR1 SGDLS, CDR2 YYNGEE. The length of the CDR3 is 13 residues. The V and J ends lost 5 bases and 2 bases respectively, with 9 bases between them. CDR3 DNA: TGTGCCAGCAGGGACTCTTCCACAGATACGCAGTATTTT. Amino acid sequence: CASRDSSTDTQYF. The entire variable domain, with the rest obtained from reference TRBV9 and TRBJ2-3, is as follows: DSGVTQTPKHLITATGQRVTLRCSPRSGDLSVYWYQQSLDQGLQFLIQYYNGEERAKGNILERFSAQQFPDLHSELNLSSLELGDSALYFCASRDSSTDTQYFGPGTRLTVL.